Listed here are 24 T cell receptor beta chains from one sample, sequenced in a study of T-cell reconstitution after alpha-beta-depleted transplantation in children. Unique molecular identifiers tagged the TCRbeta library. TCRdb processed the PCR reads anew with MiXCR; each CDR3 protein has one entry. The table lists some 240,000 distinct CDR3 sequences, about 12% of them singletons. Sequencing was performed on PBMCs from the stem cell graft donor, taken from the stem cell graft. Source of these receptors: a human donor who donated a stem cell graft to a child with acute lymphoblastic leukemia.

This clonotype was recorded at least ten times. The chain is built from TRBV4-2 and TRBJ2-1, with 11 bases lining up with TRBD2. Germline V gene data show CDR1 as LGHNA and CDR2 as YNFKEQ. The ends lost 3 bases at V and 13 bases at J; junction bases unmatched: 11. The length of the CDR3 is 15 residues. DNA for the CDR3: TGTGCCAGCAGCCAGGCTAGCGGGGGGTCCCCACCTCAGTTCTTC. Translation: CASSQASGGSPPQFF.

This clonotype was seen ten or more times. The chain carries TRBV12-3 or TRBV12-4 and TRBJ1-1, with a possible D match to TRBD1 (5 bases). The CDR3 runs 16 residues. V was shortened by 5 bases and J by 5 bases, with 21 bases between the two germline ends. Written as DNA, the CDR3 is TGTGCCAGCAGTCCTCCCGGGACTAGACTGGGGACTGAAGCTTTCTTT. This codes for CASSPPGTRLGTEAFF.

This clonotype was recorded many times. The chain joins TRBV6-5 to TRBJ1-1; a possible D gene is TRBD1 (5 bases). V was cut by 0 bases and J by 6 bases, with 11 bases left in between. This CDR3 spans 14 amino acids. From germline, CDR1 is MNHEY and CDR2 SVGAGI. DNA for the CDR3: TGTGCCAGCAGTTACTCGGCAGGGATGGCTGAAGCTTTCTTT. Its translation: CASSYSAGMAEAFF.

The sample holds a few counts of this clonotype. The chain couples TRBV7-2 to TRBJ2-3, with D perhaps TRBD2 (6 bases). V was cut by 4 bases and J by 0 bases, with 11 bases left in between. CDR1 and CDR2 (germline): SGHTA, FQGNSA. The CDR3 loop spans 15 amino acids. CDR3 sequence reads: CASSSSGLSTDTQYF. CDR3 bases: TGTGCCAGCAGCTCCTCGGGACTCAGCACAGATACGCAGTATTTT.

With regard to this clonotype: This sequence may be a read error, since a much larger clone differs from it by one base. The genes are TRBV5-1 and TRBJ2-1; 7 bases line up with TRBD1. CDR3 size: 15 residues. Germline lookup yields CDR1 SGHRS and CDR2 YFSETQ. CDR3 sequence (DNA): TGCGCCAGCAGCTATAGACAGGGATCCTACAATGAGCAGATCTTC. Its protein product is CASSYRQGSYNEQIF.

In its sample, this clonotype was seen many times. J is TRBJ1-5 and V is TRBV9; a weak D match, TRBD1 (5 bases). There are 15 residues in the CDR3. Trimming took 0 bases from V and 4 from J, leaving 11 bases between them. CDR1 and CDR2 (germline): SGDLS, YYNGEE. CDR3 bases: TGTGCCAGCAGCGTAGGCCGGGGCCTAAATCAGCCCCAGCATTTT. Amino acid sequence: CASSVGRGLNQPQHF.

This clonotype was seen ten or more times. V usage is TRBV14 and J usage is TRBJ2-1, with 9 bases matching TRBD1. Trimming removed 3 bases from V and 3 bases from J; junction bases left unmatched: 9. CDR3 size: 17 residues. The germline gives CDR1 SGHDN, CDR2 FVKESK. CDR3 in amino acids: CASSQRDRERGYNEQFF. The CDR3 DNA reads TGTGCCAGCAGCCAGCGGGACAGGGAGAGGGGCTACAATGAGCAGTTCTTC.

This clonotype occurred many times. The CDR3 coding sequence is TGTGCCAGCAGCCCCCCCGGAGCATCGCGGGATTACGAGCAGTACTTC. Encoded protein: CASSPPGASRDYEQYF. The chain couples TRBV12-3 or TRBV12-4 to TRBJ2-7; D may be TRBD2 (6 bases). This CDR3 has 16 amino acids. Trimming pared 6 bases from V and 4 bases from J, leaving 22 bases between.

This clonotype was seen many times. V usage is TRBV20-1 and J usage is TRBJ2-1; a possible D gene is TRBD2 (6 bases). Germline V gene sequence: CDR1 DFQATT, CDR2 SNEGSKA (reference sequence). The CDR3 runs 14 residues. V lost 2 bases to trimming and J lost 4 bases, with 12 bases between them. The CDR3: CSARPGSSYNEQFF. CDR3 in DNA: TGCAGTGCTAGACCCGGGAGCAGTTACAATGAGCAGTTCTTC.

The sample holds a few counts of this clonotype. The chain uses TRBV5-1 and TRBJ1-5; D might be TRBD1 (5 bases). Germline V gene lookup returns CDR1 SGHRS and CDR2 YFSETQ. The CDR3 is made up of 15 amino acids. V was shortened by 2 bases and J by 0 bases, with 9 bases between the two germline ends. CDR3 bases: TGCGCCAGCAGCTTCCGAGGGGATAGCAATCAGCCCCAGCATTTT. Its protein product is CASSFRGDSNQPQHF.

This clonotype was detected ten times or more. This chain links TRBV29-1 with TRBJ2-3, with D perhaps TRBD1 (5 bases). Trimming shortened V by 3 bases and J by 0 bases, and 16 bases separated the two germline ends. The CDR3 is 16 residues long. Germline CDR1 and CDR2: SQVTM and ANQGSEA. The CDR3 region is CSVEGREHSSTDTQYF. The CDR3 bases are TGCAGCGTTGAGGGCAGGGAACACTCTAGCACAGATACGCAGTATTTT.

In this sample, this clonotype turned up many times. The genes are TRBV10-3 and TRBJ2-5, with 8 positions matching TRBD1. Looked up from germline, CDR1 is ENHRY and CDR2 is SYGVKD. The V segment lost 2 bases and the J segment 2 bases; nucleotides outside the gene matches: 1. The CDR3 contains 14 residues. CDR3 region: CAISENRGQETQYF. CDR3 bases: TGTGCCATCAGTGAGAACAGGGGGCAAGAGACCCAGTACTTC.

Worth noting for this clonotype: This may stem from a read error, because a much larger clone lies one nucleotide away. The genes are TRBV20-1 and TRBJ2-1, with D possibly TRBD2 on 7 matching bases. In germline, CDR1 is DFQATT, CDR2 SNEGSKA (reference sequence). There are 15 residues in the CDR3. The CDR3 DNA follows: TGCAGTGCTAGAGATGGGGGGGCTGCCTACGATGAGCAGTTCTTC. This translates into CSARDGGAAYDEQFF.

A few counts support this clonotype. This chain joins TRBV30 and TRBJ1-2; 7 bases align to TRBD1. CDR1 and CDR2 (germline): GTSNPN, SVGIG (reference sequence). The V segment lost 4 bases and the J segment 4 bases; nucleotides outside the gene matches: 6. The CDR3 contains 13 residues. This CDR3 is CAWNEGASYGYTF. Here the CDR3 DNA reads TGTGCCTGGAATGAGGGGGCGAGCTATGGCTACACCTTC.

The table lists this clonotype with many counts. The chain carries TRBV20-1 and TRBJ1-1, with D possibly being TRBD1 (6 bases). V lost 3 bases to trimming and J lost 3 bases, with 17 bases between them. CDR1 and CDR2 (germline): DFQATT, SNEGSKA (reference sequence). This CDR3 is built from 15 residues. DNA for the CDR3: TGCAGTGCTAGGTGGCCGGGGACACCTTACACTGAAGCTTTCTTT. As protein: CSARWPGTPYTEAFF.

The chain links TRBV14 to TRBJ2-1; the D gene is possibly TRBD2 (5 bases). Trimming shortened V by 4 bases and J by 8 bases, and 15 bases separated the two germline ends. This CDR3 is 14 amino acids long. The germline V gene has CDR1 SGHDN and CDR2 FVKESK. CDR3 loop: CASSRLFLGDEQFF. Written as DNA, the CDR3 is TGTGCCAGCAGCCGACTATTTCTAGGAGATGAGCAGTTCTTC.

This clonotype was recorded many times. The CDR3, as DNA: TGTGCCAGCAGCTCCGACTGGGGGTCGGGACTCTACGAGCAGTACTTC. This codes for CASSSDWGSGLYEQYF. The chain carries TRBV9 and TRBJ2-7; TRBD2 might be the D (6 bases). V was shortened by 4 bases and J by 3 bases, with 20 bases between the two germline ends. The CDR3 runs to 16 residues. Germline V gives CDR1 SGDLS, CDR2 YYNGEE.

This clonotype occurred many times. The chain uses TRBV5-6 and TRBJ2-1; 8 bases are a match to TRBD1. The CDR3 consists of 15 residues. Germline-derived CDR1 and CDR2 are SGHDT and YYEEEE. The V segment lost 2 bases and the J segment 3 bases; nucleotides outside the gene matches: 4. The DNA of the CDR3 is TGTGCCAGCAGCTTCCGGGACAGGAGCTACAATGAGCAGTTCTTC. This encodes CASSFRDRSYNEQFF.

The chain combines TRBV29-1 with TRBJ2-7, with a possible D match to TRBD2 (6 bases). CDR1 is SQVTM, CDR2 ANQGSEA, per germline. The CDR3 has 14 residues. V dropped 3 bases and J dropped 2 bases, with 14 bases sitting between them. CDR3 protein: CSVDLSGPTYEQYF. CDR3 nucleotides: TGCAGCGTTGATTTAAGCGGGCCCACCTACGAGCAGTACTTC.

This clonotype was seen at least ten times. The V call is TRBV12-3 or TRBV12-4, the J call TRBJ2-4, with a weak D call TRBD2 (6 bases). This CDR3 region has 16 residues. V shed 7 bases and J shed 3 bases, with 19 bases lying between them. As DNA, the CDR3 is TGTGCCAGCACCCTAGAAGGCTTGGGGGGCAAAAACATTCAGTACTTC. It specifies CASTLEGLGGKNIQYF.

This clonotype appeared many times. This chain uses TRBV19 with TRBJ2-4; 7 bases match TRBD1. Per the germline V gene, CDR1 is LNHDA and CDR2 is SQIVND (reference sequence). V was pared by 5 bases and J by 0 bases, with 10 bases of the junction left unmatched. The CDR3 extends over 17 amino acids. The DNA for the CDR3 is TGTGCCAGTAGTCCCACAGGGGTAAGAGTAGCCAAAAACATTCAGTACTTC. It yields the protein CASSPTGVRVAKNIQYF.

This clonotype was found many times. CDR3 in DNA: TGCAGCGTTGAAAGTGGGGGACAGGGTGGCGAGCAGTACTTC. Its protein product is CSVESGGQGGEQYF. This chain uses TRBV29-1 with TRBJ2-7, with 9 positions matching TRBD1. From germline, CDR1 is SQVTM and CDR2 ANQGSEA. Losses at the gene ends were 2 bases for V and 6 bases for J; bases not matched to a gene: 8. CDR3 length equals 14 residues.

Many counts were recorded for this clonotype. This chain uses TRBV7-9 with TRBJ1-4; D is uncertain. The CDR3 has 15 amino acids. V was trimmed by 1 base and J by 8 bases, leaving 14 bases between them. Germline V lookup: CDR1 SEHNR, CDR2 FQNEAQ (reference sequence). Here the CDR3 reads CASSLDLTVGEKLFF. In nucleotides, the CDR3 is TGTGCCAGCAGCTTAGATCTAACAGTCGGGGAAAAACTGTTTTTT.

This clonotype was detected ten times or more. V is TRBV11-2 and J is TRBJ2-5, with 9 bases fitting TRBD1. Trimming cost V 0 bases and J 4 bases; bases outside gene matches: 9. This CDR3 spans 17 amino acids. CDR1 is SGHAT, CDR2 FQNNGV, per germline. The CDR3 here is CASSLDGGDRVGETQYF. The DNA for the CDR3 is TGTGCCAGCAGCTTAGATGGGGGGGACAGGGTTGGAGAGACCCAGTACTTC.